This TCR beta chain derives from a study of spatial heterogeneity in lung cancer. Study results and limitations: Tumors with more nonsynonymous mutations had more expanded intratumoral alpha and beta TCRs. Quantities of ubiquitous and regional expanded TCRs paralleled ubiquitous and regional nonsynonymous mutations, respectively.

This CDR3 region has 14 residues. Trimming cost V 4 bases and J 4 bases, with 14 bases left between them. Germline V gene sequence: CDR1 SGHDT, CDR2 YYEEEE. This clonotype was observed many times. The antigen is undetermined. A library prepared for alpha chains yielded this beta chain as an off-target read; its size is of little meaning. TCRdb re-called the 5' RACE reads through MiXCR, storing one row per CDR3 protein. This sample has around 18,000 distinct CDR3 sequences, with roughly 9% found just once. Stated time point: sample taken at primary tumor resection. The cohort: 70 to 75 early-stage, untreated non-small cell lung cancer patients. Extraction of whole RNA from tumor, nontumor lung or frozen PBMC preceded unsorted sequencing.

The chain combines TRBV5-6 with TRBJ2-5; tentative D call: TRBD2 (6 bases). The source material was lung tumor tissue, sampled at surgery. The source is a female donor with early-stage non-small cell lung cancer. CDR3 DNA sequence: TGTGCCAGCAGCCATCGGGACTCCCGAGAGACCCAGTACTTC. The encoded protein is CASSHRDSRETQYF.